Shown below are 5 T cell receptor beta chains from a single sample sequenced in a study of Ad26.COV2.S vaccination and SARS-CoV-2 variants. TCRdb's table, derived via immunoSEQ multiplex PCR, lists solely in-frame clones and lacks some. The sample records some 340,000 clones, approximately 80% being singletons. The treatment: some 19 received Ad26.COV2.S at low or high dose, single or two shots; roughly 5 received placebo; per-sample allocation not given. Collection of samples fell on day 63 after the first vaccine or placebo injection. The sequencing used peripheral blood, collected in a trial of Ad26.COV2.S vaccine versus placebo. The origin of the receptors is a person aged 18-65 years who received the Ad26.COV2.S COVID-19 vaccine or a placebo.

The chain joins TRBV21-1 to TRBJ1-5; TRBD1 was called by the table and not checked on the DNA. TRBV21-1 is a listed pseudogene. The CDR3 has 16 amino acids. The CDR3 DNA reads TGTGCCAGCAGCCCCCGACGGACAGGGTGCAATCAGCCCCAGCATTTT. Protein: CASSPRRTGCNQPQHF.

This chain joins TRBV29-1 and TRBJ2-1; possible D gene TRBD1, 5 bases. Germline V gives CDR1 SQVTM, CDR2 ANQGSEA. The CDR3 length is 13 residues. V shed 4 bases and J shed 2 bases, with 9 bases lying between them. Written as DNA, the CDR3 is TGCAGCGTTGGGGGCCAGCCCTACAATGAGCAGTTCTTC. Residues: CSVGGQPYNEQFF.

The chain links TRBV2 to TRBJ2-7, with 7 bases identical to TRBD1. Germline V lookup: CDR1 SNHLY, CDR2 FYNNEI. V lost 7 bases to trimming and J lost 8 bases; unmatched junction nucleotides: 17. The CDR3 has 15 amino acids. The CDR3 DNA sequence: TGTGCCAGCACGTCGGGAAGGGGGCCCTCGGGTCAGCAGTACTTC. Its translation is CASTSGRGPSGQQYF.

In its sample, this clone was seen once. The chain combines TRBV7-2 with TRBJ1-2; unclear D gene. Germline CDR1 and CDR2: SGHTA and FQGNSA. The CDR3 length is 17 residues. Trimming took off 2 bases at V and 2 bases at J, with 18 bases between the two ends. CDR3 protein: CASSLIFPAQSNYGYTF. DNA for the CDR3: TGTGCCAGCAGCTTAATCTTCCCCGCACAGTCGAACTATGGCTACACCTTC.

The rearrangement links TRBV2 to TRBJ2-1, with 7 positions matching TRBD2. V dropped 8 bases and J dropped 7; count of bases not matched to a gene: 11. The CDR3 extends over 14 amino acids. Germline CDR1 reads SNHLY; CDR2 reads FYNNEI. The CDR3 region is CASYEASGPNEQFF. CDR3 in DNA: TGTGCCAGCTATGAGGCTAGCGGACCTAATGAGCAGTTCTTC.